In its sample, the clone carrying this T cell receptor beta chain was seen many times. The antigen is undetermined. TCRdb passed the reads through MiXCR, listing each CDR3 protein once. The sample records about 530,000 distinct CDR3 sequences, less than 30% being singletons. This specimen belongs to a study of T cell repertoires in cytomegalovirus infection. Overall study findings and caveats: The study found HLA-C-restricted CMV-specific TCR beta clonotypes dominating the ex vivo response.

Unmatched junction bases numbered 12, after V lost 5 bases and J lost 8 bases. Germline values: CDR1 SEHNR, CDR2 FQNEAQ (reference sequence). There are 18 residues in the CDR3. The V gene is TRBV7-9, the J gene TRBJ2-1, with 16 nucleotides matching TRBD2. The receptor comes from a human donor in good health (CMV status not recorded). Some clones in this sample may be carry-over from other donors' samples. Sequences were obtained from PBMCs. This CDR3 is CASSPTRGTSGRAHEQFF. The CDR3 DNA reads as TGTGCCAGCAGCCCCACCCGTGGGACTAGCGGGAGGGCCCATGAGCAGTTCTTC. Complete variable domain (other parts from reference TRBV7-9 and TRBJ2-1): DTGVSQNPRHKITKRGQNVTFRCDPISEHNRLYWYRQTLGQGPEFLTYFQNEAQLEKSRLLSDRFSAERPKGSFSTLEIQRTEQGDSAMYLCASSPTRGTSGRAHEQFFGPGTRLTVL.